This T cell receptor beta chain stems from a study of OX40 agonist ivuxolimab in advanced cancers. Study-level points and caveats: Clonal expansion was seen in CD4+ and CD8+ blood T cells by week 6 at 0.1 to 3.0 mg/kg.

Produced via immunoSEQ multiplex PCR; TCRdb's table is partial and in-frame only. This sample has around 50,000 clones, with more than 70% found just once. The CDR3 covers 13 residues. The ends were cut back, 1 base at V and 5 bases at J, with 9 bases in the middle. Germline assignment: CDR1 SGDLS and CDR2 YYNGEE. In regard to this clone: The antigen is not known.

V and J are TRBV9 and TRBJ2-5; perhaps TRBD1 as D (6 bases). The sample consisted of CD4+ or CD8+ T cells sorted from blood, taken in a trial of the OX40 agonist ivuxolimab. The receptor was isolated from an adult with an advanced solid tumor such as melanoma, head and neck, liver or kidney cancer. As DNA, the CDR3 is TGTGCCAGCAGCGTAAGGGGGAGCGAGACCCAGTACTTC. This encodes CASSVRGSETQYF.